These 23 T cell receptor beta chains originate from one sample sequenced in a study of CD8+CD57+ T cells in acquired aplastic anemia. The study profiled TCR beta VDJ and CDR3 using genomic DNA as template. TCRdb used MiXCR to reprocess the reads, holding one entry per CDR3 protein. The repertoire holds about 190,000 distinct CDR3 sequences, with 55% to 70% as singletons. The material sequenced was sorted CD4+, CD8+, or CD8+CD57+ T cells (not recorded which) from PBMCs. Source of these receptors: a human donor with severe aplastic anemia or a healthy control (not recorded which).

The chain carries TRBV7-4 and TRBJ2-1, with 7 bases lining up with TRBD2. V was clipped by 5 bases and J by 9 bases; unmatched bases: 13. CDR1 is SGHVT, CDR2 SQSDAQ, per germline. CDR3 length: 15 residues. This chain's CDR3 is CASSAASGLGGEQFF. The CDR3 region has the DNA TGTGCCAGCAGCGCCGCTAGCGGTCTCGGGGGTGAGCAGTTCTTC.

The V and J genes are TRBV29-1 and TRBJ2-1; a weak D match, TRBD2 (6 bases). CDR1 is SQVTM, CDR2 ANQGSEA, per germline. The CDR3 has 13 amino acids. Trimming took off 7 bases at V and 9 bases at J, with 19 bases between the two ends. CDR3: CSAGTPPGGEQFF. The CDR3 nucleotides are TGCAGCGCCGGGACTCCTCCTGGAGGTGAGCAGTTCTTC.

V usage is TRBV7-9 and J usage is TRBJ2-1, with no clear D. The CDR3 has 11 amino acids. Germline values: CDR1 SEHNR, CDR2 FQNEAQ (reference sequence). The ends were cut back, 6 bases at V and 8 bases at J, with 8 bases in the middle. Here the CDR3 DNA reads TGTGCCAGCAGAATGGTTGATGAGCAGTTCTTC. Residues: CASRMVDEQFF.

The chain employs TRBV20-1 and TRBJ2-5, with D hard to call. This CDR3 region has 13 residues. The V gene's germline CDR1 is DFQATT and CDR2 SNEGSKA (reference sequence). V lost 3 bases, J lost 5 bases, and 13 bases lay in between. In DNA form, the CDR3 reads TGCAGTGCTAGCCGCCCCTCCAGGGAGACCCAGTACTTC. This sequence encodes CSASRPSRETQYF.

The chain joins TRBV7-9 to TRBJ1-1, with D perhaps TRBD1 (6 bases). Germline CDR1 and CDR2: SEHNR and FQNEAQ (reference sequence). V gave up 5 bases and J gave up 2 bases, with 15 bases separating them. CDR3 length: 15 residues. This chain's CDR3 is CASSERTATNTEAFF. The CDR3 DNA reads TGTGCCAGCAGCGAAAGGACAGCCACTAACACTGAAGCTTTCTTT.

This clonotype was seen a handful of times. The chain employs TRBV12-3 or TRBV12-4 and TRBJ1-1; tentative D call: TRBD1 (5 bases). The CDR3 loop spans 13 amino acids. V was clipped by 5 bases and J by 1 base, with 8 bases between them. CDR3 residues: CASSVDRNTEAFF. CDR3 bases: TGTGCCAGCAGTGTCGACAGGAACACTGAAGCTTTCTTT.

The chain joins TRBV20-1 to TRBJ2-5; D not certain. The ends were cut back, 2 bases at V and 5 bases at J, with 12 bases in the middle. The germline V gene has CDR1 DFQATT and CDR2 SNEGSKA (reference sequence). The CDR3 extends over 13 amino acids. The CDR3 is CSARTHGWETQYF. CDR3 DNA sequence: TGCAGTGCTAGAACTCACGGGTGGGAGACCCAGTACTTC.

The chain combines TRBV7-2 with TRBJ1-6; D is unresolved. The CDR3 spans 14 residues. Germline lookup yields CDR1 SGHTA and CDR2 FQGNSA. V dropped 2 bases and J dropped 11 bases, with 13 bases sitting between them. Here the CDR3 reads CASSLNAGDTPLHF. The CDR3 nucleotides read TGTGCCAGCAGCTTAAACGCGGGCGACACACCCCTCCACTTT.

The CDR3 sequence: CASSSDRGYSYNEQFF. CDR3 DNA sequence: TGTGCCAGCAGTTCGGACAGGGGGTACTCCTACAATGAGCAGTTCTTC. The rearrangement uses TRBV2 and TRBJ2-1, with TRBD1 matching over 10 bases. V shed 5 bases and J 0 bases; nucleotides not matched to a gene: 4. Germline CDR1 reads SNHLY; CDR2 reads FYNNEI. The CDR3 totals 16 residues.

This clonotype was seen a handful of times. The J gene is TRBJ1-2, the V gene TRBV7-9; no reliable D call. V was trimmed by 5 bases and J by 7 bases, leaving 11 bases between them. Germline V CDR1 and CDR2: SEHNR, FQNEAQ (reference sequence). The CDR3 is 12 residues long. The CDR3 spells CASSHGVGGYTF. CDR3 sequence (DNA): TGTGCCAGCAGCCACGGGGTTGGTGGCTACACCTTC.

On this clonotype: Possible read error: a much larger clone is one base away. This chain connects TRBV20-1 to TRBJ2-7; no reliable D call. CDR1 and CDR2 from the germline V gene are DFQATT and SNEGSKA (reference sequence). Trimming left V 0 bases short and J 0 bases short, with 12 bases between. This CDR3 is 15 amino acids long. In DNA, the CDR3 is TGCAGTGCTAGAGACCTGGCACGTAACTCCTACGAGCAGTACTTC. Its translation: CSARDLARNSYEQYF.

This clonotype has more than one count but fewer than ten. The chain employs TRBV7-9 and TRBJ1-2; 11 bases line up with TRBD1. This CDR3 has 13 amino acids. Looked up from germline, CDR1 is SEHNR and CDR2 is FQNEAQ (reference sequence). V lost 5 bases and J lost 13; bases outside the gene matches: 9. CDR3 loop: CASSTGTGGTCTF. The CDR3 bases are TGTGCCAGCAGCACCGGGACAGGGGGGACTTGCACCTTC.

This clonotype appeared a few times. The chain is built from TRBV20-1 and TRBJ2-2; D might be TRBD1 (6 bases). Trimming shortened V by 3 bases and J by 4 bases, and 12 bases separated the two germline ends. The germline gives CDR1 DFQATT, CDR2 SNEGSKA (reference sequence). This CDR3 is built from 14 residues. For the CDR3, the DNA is TGCAGTGCTAGGGGGGCAGTCGGCACCGGGGAGCTGTTTTTT. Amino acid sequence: CSARGAVGTGELFF.

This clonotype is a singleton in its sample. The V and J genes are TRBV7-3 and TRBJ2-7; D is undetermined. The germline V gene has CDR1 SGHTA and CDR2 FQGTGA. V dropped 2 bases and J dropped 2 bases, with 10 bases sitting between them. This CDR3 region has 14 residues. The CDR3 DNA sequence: TGTGCCAGCAGCTTAGCAGCCGACCCCTACGAGCAGTACTTC. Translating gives CASSLAADPYEQYF.

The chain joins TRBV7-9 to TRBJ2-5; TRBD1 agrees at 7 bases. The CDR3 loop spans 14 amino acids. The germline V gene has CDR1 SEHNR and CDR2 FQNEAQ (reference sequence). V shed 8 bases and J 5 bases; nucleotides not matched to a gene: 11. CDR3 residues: CASGGETGLETQYF. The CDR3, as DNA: TGTGCCAGCGGTGGCGAGACAGGGTTGGAGACCCAGTACTTC. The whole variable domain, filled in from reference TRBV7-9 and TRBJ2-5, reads DTGVSQNPRHKITKRGQNVTFRCDPISEHNRLYWYRQTLGQGPEFLTYFQNEAQLEKSRLLSDRFSAERPKGSFSTLEIQRTEQGDSAMYLCASGGETGLETQYFGPGTRLLVL.

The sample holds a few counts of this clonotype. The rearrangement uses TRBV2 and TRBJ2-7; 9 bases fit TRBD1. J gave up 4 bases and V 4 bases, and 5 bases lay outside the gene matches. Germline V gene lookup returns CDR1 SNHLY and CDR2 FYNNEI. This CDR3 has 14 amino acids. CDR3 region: CASSVDRGTYEQYF. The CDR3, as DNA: TGTGCCAGCAGTGTGGACAGGGGTACGTACGAGCAGTACTTC.

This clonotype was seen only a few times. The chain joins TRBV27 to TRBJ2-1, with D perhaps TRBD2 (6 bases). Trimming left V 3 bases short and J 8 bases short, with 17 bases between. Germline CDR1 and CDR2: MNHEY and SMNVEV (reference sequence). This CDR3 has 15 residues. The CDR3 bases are TGTGCCAGCAGTTTTGAGGCTAGCGCCACGCATGAGCAGTTCTTC. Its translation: CASSFEASATHEQFF.

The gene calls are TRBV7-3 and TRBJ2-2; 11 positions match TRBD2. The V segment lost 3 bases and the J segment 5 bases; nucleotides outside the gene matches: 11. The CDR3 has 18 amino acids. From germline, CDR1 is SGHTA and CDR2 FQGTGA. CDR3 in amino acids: CASSFLPIAGGPTGELFF. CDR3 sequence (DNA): TGTGCCAGCAGCTTCCTCCCCATAGCGGGAGGGCCAACCGGGGAGCTGTTTTTT.

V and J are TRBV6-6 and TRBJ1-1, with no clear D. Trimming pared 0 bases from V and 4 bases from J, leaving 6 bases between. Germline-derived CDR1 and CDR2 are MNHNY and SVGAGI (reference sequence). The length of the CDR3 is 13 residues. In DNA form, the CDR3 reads TGTGCCAGCAGTTACTCAGAGGGCACTGAAGCTTTCTTT. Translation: CASSYSEGTEAFF.

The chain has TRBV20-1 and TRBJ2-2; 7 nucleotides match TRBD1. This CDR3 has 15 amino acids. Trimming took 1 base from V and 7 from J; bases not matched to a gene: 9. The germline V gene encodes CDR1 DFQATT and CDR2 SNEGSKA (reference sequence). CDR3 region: CSARVPGQLYGELFF. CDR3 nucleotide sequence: TGCAGTGCTAGAGTTCCGGGACAGTTATACGGGGAGCTGTTTTTT.

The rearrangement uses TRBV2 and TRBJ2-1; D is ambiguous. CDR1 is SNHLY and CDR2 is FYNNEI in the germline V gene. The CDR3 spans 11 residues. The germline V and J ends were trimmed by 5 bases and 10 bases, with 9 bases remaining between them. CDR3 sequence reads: CASSKEMEQFF. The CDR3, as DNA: TGTGCCAGCAGTAAGGAGATGGAGCAGTTCTTC.

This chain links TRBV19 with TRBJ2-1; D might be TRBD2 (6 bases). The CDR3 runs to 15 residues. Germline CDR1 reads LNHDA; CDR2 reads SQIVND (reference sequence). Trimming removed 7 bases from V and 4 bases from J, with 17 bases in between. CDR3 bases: TGTGCCAGTACCGAGAGGGGAGGACCGTACAATGAGCAGTTCTTC. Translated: CASTERGGPYNEQFF.

The CDR3: CASSASGNQETQYF. Written as DNA, the CDR3 is TGTGCCAGCAGCGCCAGCGGGAACCAAGAGACCCAGTACTTC. The chain has TRBV9 and TRBJ2-5; 7 bases agree with TRBD2. This CDR3 has 14 residues. J gave up 0 bases and V 3 bases, and 2 bases lay outside the gene matches. CDR1 SGDLS and CDR2 YYNGEE come from the germline V gene.